This T cell receptor (beta chain) emerged from a study of cytomegalovirus exposure and HLA in healthy donors (dated by TCRdb to about 2017). Regarding the study in general: According to an earlier analysis of 587 of the donors, some 180 million T cells yielded over 100 million unique TCR beta sequences and about 300 Gb of sequence data. An early release covering roughly 600 HLA-typed donors comprised about 300 gigabases of sequencing data and tens of millions of unique TCR sequences. Of the 300 to 450 genotyped donors, 65% to 90% fell in the genetic ancestry cluster associated with self-reported Caucasian donors. The aim of the study was to test whether cataloging public T cell receptors could identify signatures of past pathogen exposure. The study profiled the T cell repertoires of approximately 700 subjects by immunosequencing and related them to cytomegalovirus serostatus. Besides the first cohort of approximately 670 subjects, a separate validation cohort made up of roughly 130 different subjects was used. To predict cytomegalovirus infection status, the study brought together high-throughput TCR immunosequencing, statistical association of individual TCRs with disease status, and machine learning. A later analysis re-analyzed previously published TCR beta repertoires from 660 or so donors and added high-resolution HLA genotyping to study TCR occurrence patterns. The later analysis used no new phenotypic data to find candidate immune exposures, relying instead on TCR beta sequences and their occurrence across donors. An earlier analysis of fewer than 750 of the donors used high-throughput TCR beta sequencing to judge whether each TCR beta V gene segment behaved as functional or pseudogenic. Donor age, sex, ethnicity and CMV serostatus were compiled alongside the repertoire data. A later genetic analysis used genome-wide SNP genotypes for about 60% of the roughly 670 donors, treating that subset as a discovery cohort. Every discovery cohort repertoire had been produced on one sequencing platform. Class I and class II HLA loci were covered by the typing at four-digit resolution. Typing coverage varied by locus: 629-630 donors for A, B, C, DRB1 and DQB1; approximately 500 for DQA1; 600 to 610 for DPA1; roughly 450 for DPB1. Because of strong linkage in the cohort, roughly five DR-DQ haplotypes were treated as single units for association and clustering. Among roughly 400 genotyped donors of the cohort, an average of approximately 220,000 unique TCR beta nucleotide sequences was sequenced per donor, of which approximately 19% were non-productive.

The CDR1 and CDR2 encoded by the germline V gene are SQVTM and ANQGSEA. The CDR3 has 15 amino acids, counting the end cysteine and phenylalanine. Of all the DNA, just the CDR3 is kept, 45 bases in frame from base 1. V lost 6 bases and J lost 0 bases, and the count of bases not matched to a germline gene is 9. Paper-wide results and their limitations: Broadly in line with IMGT annotations, most TCR beta V segments showed up in productive rearrangements about 90% or about 30% of the time in an earlier analysis of 587 of the donors. Specific HLA alleles were associated with some 15,000 TCR beta sequences at a false discovery rate of 0.05 in a later analysis. V-gene and J-gene trimming of TCR beta chains was associated with a missense DCLRE1C variant in a later genetic analysis, and the association was replicated in an independent cohort. CMV serostatus was the only immune exposure information available for the cohort. In a later analysis, the rate of TCR association differed among HLA loci, with DRB1 alleles having the most associated TCRs and HLA-C alleles having the fewest. A later genetic analysis reported fewer N-insertions in productive TCRs among donors in an Asian-associated ancestry cluster than the approximately 700-donor mean. Because counts were too low, about 17 rarely observed V segments, including chromosome 9 orphons, were excluded from the earlier analysis of several hundred of the donors. Several of the top co-occurrence clusters appeared to be linked to parvovirus B19, influenza, CMV and Epstein-Barr virus, according to a later analysis. According to the authors, the approach could potentially be generalized to other disease states and immunological phenotypes. When HLA alleles, especially DR and DQ, strongly co-occurred, attributing TCR associations to individual alleles was difficult. The cohort was sequenced for TCR beta chains only, and without alpha or paired-chain data the features that could be detected were limited. Roughly uniform sequencing depth across donors was assumed in presence/absence analyses, although this assumption may not hold. The 87-base-pair reads could not distinguish some IMGT-functional V segments, including TRBV6-2 and TRBV6-3, so those segments were excluded. A total of fewer than 200 TCR beta chains were listed by the study as associated with cytomegalovirus. A cluster of highly shared sequence variants was judged likely to represent a technical artifact of the sequencing pipeline. A few of the identified cytomegalovirus-associated TCR beta chains were confirmed in vitro to be specific for cytomegalovirus antigens. A further reported finding was that TCR beta sequences accurately predicted the HLA-A and HLA-B alleles for most subjects in the first cohort. Because HLA typing was missing for some donors at each locus, association tests included only the typed subset. Correlated functional status among segregating V segments might be attributable to linkage disequilibrium, but an unknown experimental factor could not be ruled out. Most TCR sequences were seen in very few donors, while some public TCRs were found in many individuals. The classifier was reported to diagnose cytomegalovirus status with high specificity and sensitivity in both the original cohort and the validation cohort. In a later analysis, HLA-associated TCR beta chains were found to be more clonally expanded and to have lower generation probabilities than equally common non-associated chains. Most CMV-associated TCR beta chains appeared to be HLA-restricted in a later analysis, and the HLA associations seemed to be driven largely by CMV exposure.

A word on this clone: Its antigen has not been determined. No base quality information exists; no much larger clone differs at one position.

The cohort was made up of 500 to 850 healthy bone marrow donors. At the time of sampling, all cohort members were nominally healthy, though unrecorded immune exposures were likely present. The donor was CMV seronegative and was included in the group of a few hundred seronegative cohort members. Every donor gave a peripheral blood sample, and the peripheral blood mononuclear cells from that sample were used for TCR beta sequencing. The Qiagen DNeasy Blood Extraction Kit was used to extract genomic DNA from the blood cell samples. Library generation was performed with the immunoSEQ multiplex PCR assay. A mixture of 60 forward primers for TCR Vbeta segments and 13 reverse primers for TCR Jbeta segments was used in the multiplex PCR. Amplification of the CDR3 region of rearranged TCR beta genes was performed with a multiplex PCR assay on genomic DNA. The amplified TCR beta libraries were sequenced on the Illumina HiSeq System as 87-base-pair reads. Per the original workflow: Across the 670 or so repertoires, a later analysis counted about 81 million unique TCR beta chains, 9.5 million to 12 million of which were shared by at least two donors. Raw reads were error-corrected and collapsed into unique sequences by a nearest-neighbor algorithm in which closely related sequences were merged to remove PCR and sequencing errors. V, D and J gene segments were assigned by aligning CDR3 sequences to IMGT reference sequences. For a sequence to be retained, a match of at least six nucleotides to both a V gene segment and a J gene segment was required. Rearrangements were classified as productive when the CDR3 lacked stop codons and remained in frame with V and J, and all other rearrangements were classified as non-productive. CDR3 was defined by IMGT convention, running from the second conserved V-encoded cysteine to the conserved J-encoded phenylalanine. In an earlier analysis of more than 550 of the donors, sequences lacking an unambiguous match to a single V gene segment were excluded. An earlier analysis of a few hundred of the donors called V segments functional above 56.7% productive rearrangements and segregating when the between-donor standard deviation exceeded 5%. A statistical classification framework was developed to diagnose cytomegalovirus status using the catalog of TCR beta chain sequences. In a later analysis, V and J genes were assigned by comparing TCR nucleotide sequences against IMGT/GENE-DB human TR gene sequences. In a later analysis, CDR3 sequences and most-parsimonious VDJ recombination scenarios were assigned using the TCRdist pipeline. In a later analysis, every TCR beta chain was defined by the combination of its CDR3 amino acid sequence and its V-gene family, and reads without a unique V-gene family were dropped. In a later analysis, 450 to 600 highly shared, low-generation-probability nucleotide sequences were removed to address suspected cross-contamination and a sequencing artifact. In a later analysis, a clonal expansion index for each public chain was calculated from normalized within-repertoire ranks of inferred template counts. In a later analysis, generation probabilities were computed using a VDJ recombination model fitted to out-of-frame rearrangements, and the results were checked against IGoR. Hypergeometric tests were used in a later analysis to score TCR-TCR, TCR-HLA and TCR-CMV co-occurrence, with a repertoire-size bias correction applied to the TCR pairs. To estimate false discovery rates, a later analysis permuted the HLA or CMV assignments 20 times. In a later analysis, co-occurring TCRs were grouped using DBSCAN, with TCRdist sequence similarity added in when clustering inside HLA-allele-positive subsets. Co-occurrence clustering excluded repertoires with fewer than 30,000 or more than 120,000 public chains, plus five with anomalous nucleotide sharing. TCRdb took over this immuneACCESS table, retaining in-frame rearrangements with V and J assigned. Such tables are incomplete; in checked studies, under half of the missing clones stem from an unresolved V gene, and the remainder is unexplained. From that table come the V and J calls and clone size; the DNA was used to work out D and trimming. In all, the sample holds about 130,000 clones, and over 70% of those were seen once. Over 6.5% of the sample rests with the top ten.

This clonotype originated in a man aged 25-40 years in good health and CMV-seronegative. The sequence joins TRBV29-1 to TRBJ2-3; a stretch of 7 junction bases matches TRBD1. The sequencing sample was made of PBMCs. At the DNA level, the sequence is TGCAGCGTATTCTCCGGGACAGTAAGCACAGATACGCAGTATTTT. This gives the protein CSVFSGTVSTDTQYF.